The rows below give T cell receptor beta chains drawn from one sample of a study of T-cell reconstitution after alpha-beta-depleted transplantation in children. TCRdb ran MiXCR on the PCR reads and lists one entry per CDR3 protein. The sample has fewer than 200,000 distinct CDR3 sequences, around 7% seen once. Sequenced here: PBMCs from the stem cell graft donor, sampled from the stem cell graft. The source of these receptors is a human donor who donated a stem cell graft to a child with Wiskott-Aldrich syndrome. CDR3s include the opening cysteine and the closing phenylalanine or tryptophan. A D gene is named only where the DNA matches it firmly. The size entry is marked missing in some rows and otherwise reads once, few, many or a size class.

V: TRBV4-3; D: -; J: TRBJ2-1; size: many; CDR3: CASSQSPTEVNEQFF; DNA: TGCGCCAGCAGCCAAAGTCCTACTGAGGTCAATGAGCAGTTCTTC
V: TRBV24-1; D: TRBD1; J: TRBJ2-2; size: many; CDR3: CATSALDRSTGELFF; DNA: TGTGCCACCAGTGCTTTGGACAGGAGCACCGGGGAGCTGTTTTTT
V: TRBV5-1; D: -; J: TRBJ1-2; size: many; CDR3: CASSLAGRRYGYTF; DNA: TGCGCCAGCAGCTTGGCCGGGAGACGCTATGGCTACACCTTC
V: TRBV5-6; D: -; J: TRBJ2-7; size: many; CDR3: CASSLVGGNYEQYF; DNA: TGTGCCAGCAGCTTGGTTGGGGGAAACTACGAGCAGTACTTC
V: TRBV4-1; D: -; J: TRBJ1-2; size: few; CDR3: CASSQDPGLGHGYTF; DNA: TGCGCCAGCAGCCAAGATCCGGGCCTCGGGCATGGCTACACCTTC
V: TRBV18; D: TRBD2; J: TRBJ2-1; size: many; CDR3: CASSPTSGKYEQFF; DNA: TGTGCCAGCTCACCGACTAGCGGGAAATATGAGCAGTTCTTC
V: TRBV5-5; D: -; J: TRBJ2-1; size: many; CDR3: CASSLGTAGEQFF; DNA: TGTGCCAGCAGCCTTGGGACCGCCGGGGAGCAGTTCTTC
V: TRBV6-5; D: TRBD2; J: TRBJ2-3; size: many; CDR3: CASSYDNHPGLGTDTQYF; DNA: TGTGCCAGCAGTTACGATAATCACCCGGGACTAGGCACAGATACGCAGTATTTT
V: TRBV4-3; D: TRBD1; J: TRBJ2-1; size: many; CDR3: CASSKVTGTGKSSYNEQFF; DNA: TGCGCCAGCAGCAAAGTAACCGGGACAGGGAAAAGCTCCTACAATGAGCAGTTCTTC
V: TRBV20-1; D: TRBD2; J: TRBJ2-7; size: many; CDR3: CSARLAGELYYEQYF; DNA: TGCAGTGCCAGACTAGCGGGAGAACTGTACTACGAGCAGTACTTC
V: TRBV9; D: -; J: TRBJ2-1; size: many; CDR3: CASSPGRGSYNEQFF; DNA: TGTGCCAGCAGCCCCGGGAGAGGCTCCTACAATGAGCAGTTCTTC
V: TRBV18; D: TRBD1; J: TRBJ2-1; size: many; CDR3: CASSPPRQGSYNEQFF; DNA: TGTGCCAGCTCACCCCCCCGACAGGGCTCCTACAATGAGCAGTTCTTC
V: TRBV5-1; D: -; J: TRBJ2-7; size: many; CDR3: CASSYQLSYEQYF; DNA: TGCGCCAGCAGCTATCAGCTTTCCTACGAGCAGTACTTC
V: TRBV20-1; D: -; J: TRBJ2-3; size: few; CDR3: CSAREMALGDTQYF; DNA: TGCAGTGCTAGAGAGATGGCTCTGGGGGATACGCAGTATTTT
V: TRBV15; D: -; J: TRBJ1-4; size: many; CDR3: CATSRGGSGKEKLFF; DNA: TGTGCCACCAGCAGAGGCGGGAGTGGGAAAGAAAAACTGTTTTTT
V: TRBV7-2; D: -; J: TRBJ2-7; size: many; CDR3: CASSLEWGPSYEQYF; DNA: TGTGCCAGCAGCTTAGAATGGGGCCCCTCCTACGAGCAGTACTTC
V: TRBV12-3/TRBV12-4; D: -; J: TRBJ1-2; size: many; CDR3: CAVDGGRHDYGYTF; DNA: TGTGCCGTCGATGGGGGGCGACATGACTATGGCTACACCTTC
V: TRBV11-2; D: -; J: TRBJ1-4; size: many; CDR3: CASSFQGRNEKLFF; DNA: TGTGCCAGCAGCTTCCAGGGACGTAATGAAAAACTGTTTTTT
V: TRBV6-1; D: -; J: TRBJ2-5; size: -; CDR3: CASSRLLFDSQETQYF; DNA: TGTGCCAGCAGCCGTCTACTGTTTGACAGTCAAGAGACCCAGTACTTC
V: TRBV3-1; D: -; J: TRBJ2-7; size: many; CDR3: CASSQVWESYEQYF; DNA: TGTGCCAGCAGCCAAGTTTGGGAGTCCTACGAGCAGTACTTC
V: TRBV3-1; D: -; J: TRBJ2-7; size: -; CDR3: CASSQVDGYEQYF; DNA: TGTGCCAGCAGCCAAGTGGACGGCTACGAGCAGTACTTC
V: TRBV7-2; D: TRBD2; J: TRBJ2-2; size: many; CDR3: CASSFPGLAGGNTGELFF; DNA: TGTGCCAGCAGCTTCCCCGGACTAGCGGGAGGGAACACCGGGGAGCTGTTTTTT
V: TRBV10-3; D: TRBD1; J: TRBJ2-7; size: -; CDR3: CAISPGTGGYEQYF; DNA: TGTGCCATCAGCCCCGGGACAGGAGGGTACGAGCAGTACTTC
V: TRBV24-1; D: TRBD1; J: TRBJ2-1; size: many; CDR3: CATSGGQGSYNEQFF; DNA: TGTGCCACCAGTGGGGGACAGGGGTCCTACAATGAGCAGTTCTTC
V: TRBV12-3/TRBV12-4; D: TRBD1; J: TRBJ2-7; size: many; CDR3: CASNRDSLYEQYF; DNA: TGTGCCAGCAATAGGGACAGTCTCTACGAGCAGTACTTC
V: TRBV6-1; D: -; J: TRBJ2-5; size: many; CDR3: CASGTQYF; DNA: TGTGCCAGCGGGACCCAGTACTTC
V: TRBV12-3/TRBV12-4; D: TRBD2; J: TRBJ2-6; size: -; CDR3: CTSCALKTSGGSGANVLTF; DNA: TGTACCAGCTGTGCGTTAAAGACTAGCGGGGGATCTGGGGCCAACGTCCTGACTTTC
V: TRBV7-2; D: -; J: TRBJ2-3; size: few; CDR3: CASSSAWGSPSTDTQYF; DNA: TGTGCCAGCAGCTCAGCGTGGGGAAGCCCTAGCACAGATACGCAGTATTTT
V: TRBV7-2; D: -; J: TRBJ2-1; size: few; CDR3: CASSSLPGGDYNEQFF; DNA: TGTGCCAGCAGCTCCCTACCCGGAGGAGACTACAATGAGCAGTTCTTC
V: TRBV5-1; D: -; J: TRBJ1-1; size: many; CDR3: CASSFGRGSNLHTEAFF; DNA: TGCGCCAGCAGCTTCGGAAGGGGCTCAAATCTGCACACTGAAGCTTTCTTT
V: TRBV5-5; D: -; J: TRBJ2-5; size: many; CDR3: CASSLGRADKLQETQYF; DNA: TGTGCCAGCAGCTTGGGCAGGGCAGATAAGCTCCAAGAGACCCAGTACTTC
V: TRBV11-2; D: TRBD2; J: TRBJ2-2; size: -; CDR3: CASSLEGLAGPGELFF; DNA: TGTGCCAGCAGCTTAGAGGGACTAGCGGGACCCGGGGAGCTGTTTTTT
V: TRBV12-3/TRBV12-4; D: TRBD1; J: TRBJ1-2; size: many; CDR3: CASSPDRPGYTF; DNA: TGTGCCAGCAGTCCGGACAGGCCCGGCTACACCTTC
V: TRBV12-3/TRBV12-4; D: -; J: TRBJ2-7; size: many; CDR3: CASRAFSYEQYF; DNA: TGTGCCAGCAGAGCCTTCTCCTACGAGCAGTACTTC
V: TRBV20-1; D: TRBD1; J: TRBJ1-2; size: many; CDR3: CSARQEGARGPANYGYTF; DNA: TGCAGTGCTAGACAGGAGGGGGCGCGAGGTCCGGCTAACTATGGCTACACCTTC
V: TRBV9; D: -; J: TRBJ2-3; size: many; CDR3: CASSVVGGGGTDTQYF; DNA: TGTGCCAGCAGCGTAGTGGGAGGCGGAGGCACAGATACGCAGTATTTT
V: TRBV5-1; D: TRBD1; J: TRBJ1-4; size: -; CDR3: CASSLDRGYEKLFF; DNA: TGCGCCAGCAGCTTGGACAGGGGTTACGAAAAACTGTTTTTT